A selection of T cell receptor beta chains follows, all from one sample in a study of blood T cell repertoires in COVID-19. This table comes from immunoSEQ multiplex PCR, and its TCRdb copy is limited to in-frame clones, with some not included. The profile covers around 60,000 clones, with 90% appearing a single time and about an eighth taken by the ten largest. The specimen was peripheral blood. The receptors derive from a man in his sixties with active COVID-19. Both conserved end residues are part of each CDR3. D genes are given only for firm matches.

TRBJ2-5,TRBD1,TRBV11-3,TGTGCCAGCAGCTCCGGGACAGGGGAGCAAGAGACCCAGTACTTC,CASSSGTGEQETQYF
TRBJ2-7,TRBD1,TRBV6-1,TGTGCCAGCAGTGAAGAGTACAGGGGGGACGAGCAGTACTTC,CASSEEYRGDEQYF
TRBJ2-3,TRBD2,TRBV7-3,TGTGCCAGCAGCTGGCGAGGCGGGAGGCACACAGATACGCAGTATTTT,CASSWRGGRHTDTQYF
TRBJ2-7,NA,TRBV28,TGTGCCAGCAGTTTTGGGCAGATTAGCGAGCAGTACTTC,CASSFGQISEQYF
TRBJ2-1,TRBD2,TRBV20-1,TGCAGTGCTAGTCTGGGGCTAGCGGGAGTATATGAGCAGTTCTTC,CSASLGLAGVYEQFF
TRBJ2-2,NA,TRBV24-1,TGTGCCACCAGTGATCCACAGATCACCGGGGAGCTGTTTTTT,CATSDPQITGELFF
TRBJ2-5,NA,TRBV2,TGTGCCAGCAGTGAACAGGGGGGATACCAAGAGACCCAGTACTTC,CASSEQGGYQETQYF
TRBJ2-7,TRBD1,TRBV5-4,TGTGCCAGCAGCCTACAGGGGGCTTGGGAGCAGTACTTC,CASSLQGAWEQYF
TRBJ2-7,TRBD1,TRBV6-1,TGTGCCAGCAGTGATACTTGGGACAGTTCCTACGAGCAGTACTTC,CASSDTWDSSYEQYF
TRBJ1-5,NA,TRBV27,TGTGCCAGCAGTTTATTTCTGGGACGCGGGGATCAGCCCCAGCATTTT,CASSLFLGRGDQPQHF